Following are 16 T cell receptor beta chains from one sample sequenced in a study of T cell responses to AZD1222 COVID-19 vaccine. Clones were read by immunoSEQ multiplex PCR, and TCRdb kept only the in-frame ones, dropping some. The sample shows fewer than 250,000 clones, 85% to 95% of them seen only once. The sample was peripheral blood, taken on day 0 of AZD1222 vaccination. The receptors were sampled from an adult in good health.

V gene TRBV9 combines with J gene TRBJ2-7; maybe TRBD1 (5 bases). The CDR3 runs to 15 residues. Trimming took 6 bases from V and 3 from J, leaving 19 bases between them. Germline V gene lookup returns CDR1 SGDLS and CDR2 YYNGEE. The CDR3: CASTPGQSNFYEQYF. The CDR3, as DNA: TGTGCCAGCACCCCCGGACAAAGCAATTTCTACGAGCAGTACTTC.

V is TRBV18 and J is TRBJ2-2, with D tentatively TRBD2 (5 bases). This CDR3 contains 13 residues. V gave up 3 bases and J gave up 5 bases, with 7 bases separating them. Germline V gene lookup returns CDR1 KGHSH and CDR2 LQKENI. CDR3 protein: CASSPTGTGELFF. CDR3 DNA sequence: TGTGCCAGCTCACCGACGGGAACCGGGGAGCTGTTTTTT.

This clone has only one observation. This rearrangement joins TRBV19 to TRBJ2-7, with D possibly matching TRBD1 (6 bases). The CDR3 has 15 amino acids. The ends were cut back, 3 bases at V and 4 bases at J, with 16 bases in the middle. Germline-derived CDR1 and CDR2 are LNHDA and SQIVND (reference sequence). In DNA, the CDR3 is TGTGCCAGTAGTATTCCAGGGGCTGGAGTGTACGAGCAGTACTTC. Its translation is CASSIPGAGVYEQYF.

The chain couples TRBV7-9 to TRBJ2-7, with D tentatively TRBD1 (8 bases). Germline V lookup: CDR1 SEHNR, CDR2 FQNEAQ (reference sequence). Trimming stripped 5 bases from V and 0 bases from J, with 14 bases between. This CDR3 is built from 15 residues. CDR3 amino acids: CASSPQGGNSYEQYF. As DNA, the CDR3 is TGTGCCAGCAGCCCACAGGGGGGGAACTCCTACGAGCAGTACTTC. The variable domain in full, completed from reference TRBV7-9 and TRBJ2-7, reads DTGVSQNPRHKITKRGQNVTFRCDPISEHNRLYWYRQTLGQGPEFLTYFQNEAQLEKSRLLSDRFSAERPKGSFSTLEIQRTEQGDSAMYLCASSPQGGNSYEQYFGPGTRLTVT.

The chain carries TRBV9 and TRBJ2-1; TRBD1 matches at 10 bases. Per germline, CDR1 SGDLS and CDR2 YYNGEE. There are 16 residues in the CDR3. V lost 0 bases, J lost 3 bases, and 3 bases stayed unmatched. The CDR3, as DNA: TGTGCCAGCAGCGTAGAACGGACAGGGGGCTACAATGAGCAGTTCTTC. Amino acid sequence: CASSVERTGGYNEQFF.

The chain is built from TRBV6-5 and TRBJ1-4, with 8 bases matching TRBD1. CDR1 is MNHEY and CDR2 is SVGAGI in the germline V gene. The CDR3 sequence is 13 residues long. Trimming cost V 6 bases and J 8 bases; bases outside gene matches: 5. The CDR3 is CASRQGVQEKLFF. CDR3 bases: TGTGCCAGCAGACAGGGGGTGCAAGAAAAACTGTTTTTT.

V gene TRBV7-2 combines with J gene TRBJ2-1; 9 positions agree with TRBD2. CDR1 is SGHTA and CDR2 is FQGNSA in the germline V gene. V was pared by 2 bases and J by 4 bases, with 9 bases of the junction left unmatched. The CDR3 is made up of 17 amino acids. CDR3 in amino acids: CASSLRSSSGAYNEQFF. CDR3 coding DNA: TGTGCCAGCAGCTTAAGAAGTTCTAGCGGGGCTTACAATGAGCAGTTCTTC.

About this clone itself: This specimen includes other DNA sequences encoding the same CDR3. V and J are TRBV18 and TRBJ1-1; possibly TRBD1 for D (5 bases). The CDR3 runs to 14 residues. CDR1 and CDR2 from the germline V gene are KGHSH and LQKENI. V was trimmed by 6 bases and J by 0 bases, leaving 11 bases between them. The CDR3 DNA reads TGTGCCAGCTCCCCGACAGACATGAACACTGAAGCTTTCTTT. It yields the protein CASSPTDMNTEAFF.

This clone was recorded once. This chain connects TRBV10-2 to TRBJ2-2; D is unclear. This CDR3 has 14 residues. Germline V gene lookup returns CDR1 WSHSY and CDR2 SAAADI. V shed 7 bases and J shed 0 bases, with 9 bases lying between them. The DNA of the CDR3 is TGCGCCAGCATGGGTACAGCGAACACCGGGGAGCTGTTTTTT. Translated: CASMGTANTGELFF.

The rearrangement uses TRBV10-3 and TRBJ2-1; D may correspond to TRBD1 or TRBD2 (5 bases each). CDR3 length: 16 amino acids. V was clipped by 0 bases and J by 0 bases, with 9 bases between them. The germline gives CDR1 ENHRY, CDR2 SYGVKD. In DNA, the CDR3 is TGTGCCATCAGTGAGTCGTTGGGGACCTCCTACAATGAGCAGTTCTTC. Translating gives CAISESLGTSYNEQFF.

This rearrangement joins TRBV11-2 to TRBJ1-1, with D maybe TRBD1 (5 bases). The germline V and J ends were trimmed by 4 bases and 1 base, with 10 bases remaining between them. The CDR3 sequence is 14 residues long. Germline CDR1 reads SGHAT; CDR2 reads FQNNGV. The CDR3 DNA reads as TGTGCCAGCAGCTCCCCCGGGGGGAACACTGAAGCTTTCTTT. Protein product: CASSSPGGNTEAFF.

The chain joins TRBV5-1 to TRBJ2-2; TRBD1 aligns across 8 bases. Germline CDR1 is SGHRS and CDR2 is YFSETQ. The CDR3 totals 13 residues. V shed 3 bases and J 9 bases; nucleotides not matched to a gene: 4. The chain's CDR3 is CASSSDRVRELFF. The CDR3 nucleotides read TGCGCCAGCAGCTCGGACAGGGTCCGGGAGCTGTTTTTT.

The J gene is TRBJ2-5, the V gene TRBV3-1 (or the pseudogene TRBV3-2); a possible D gene is TRBD2 (5 bases). The V gene's germline CDR1 is LGHDT and CDR2 YNNKEL (reference sequence). V was pared by 0 bases and J by 3 bases, with 11 bases between. The CDR3 consists of 15 residues. CDR3 bases: TGTGCCAGCAGCCAAGATTACCAGACTAAAGAGACCCAGTACTTC. This codes for CASSQDYQTKETQYF.

This chain links TRBV2 with TRBJ2-7, with 7 bases aligning to TRBD1. CDR3 length: 13 amino acids. With V trimmed by 5 bases and J by 3 bases, 4 bases remained unmatched. Germline V lookup: CDR1 SNHLY, CDR2 FYNNEI. The CDR3 region is CASSFGTDYEQYF. For the CDR3, the DNA is TGTGCCAGCAGTTTTGGGACAGACTACGAGCAGTACTTC.

V is TRBV7-9 and J is TRBJ1-2; the D is unclear. Trimming removed 1 base at V and 3 bases at J, with 6 bases between. CDR1 and CDR2 (germline): SEHNR, FQNEAQ (reference sequence). CDR3 length: 13 residues. The CDR3 reads CASSLEFDYGYTF. DNA for the CDR3: TGTGCCAGCAGCTTAGAGTTTGACTATGGCTACACCTTC.

The genes are TRBV3-1 (or the pseudogene TRBV3-2) and TRBJ1-3; D is unresolved. Germline V CDR1 and CDR2: LGHDT, YNNKEL (reference sequence). The CDR3 spans 16 residues. Trimming stripped 4 bases from V and 0 bases from J, with 13 bases between. The CDR3 region has the DNA TGTGCCAGCAGCCGGAGTCCTTCGGTCTCTGGAAACACCATATATTTT. Protein: CASSRSPSVSGNTIYF.